Listed below are T cell receptor beta chains from one sample, sequenced in a study of CD8+CD57+ T cells in acquired aplastic anemia. From the reads, TCRdb called clonotypes with MiXCR, one entry per CDR3 protein. The sample has hundreds of thousands of distinct CDR3 sequences; more than 25% are singletons. Material: sorted CD4+, CD8+, or CD8+CD57+ T cells (not recorded which) from PBMCs. The receptors here all came from a human donor with aplastic anemia. Each CDR3 is given with its conserved first and last residue. Fields, in order: CDR3 DNA, CDR3 protein, D gene, V gene, clone size, J gene. D genes are given only for firm matches. The size field is filled for only some rows; it gives once, few, many or a size class.

CDR3 DNA: TGTGCCAGCAGTGCCCGGAGGACCGGGGAGCTGTTTTTT; CDR3 protein: CASSARRTGELFF; D gene: NA; V gene: TRBV12-3/TRBV12-4; clone size: NA; J gene: TRBJ2-2
CDR3 DNA: TGTGCCAGTAGTCCGAGACTAGCGGGAGGGAATAATGAGCAGTTCTTC; CDR3 protein: CASSPRLAGGNNEQFF; D gene: TRBD2; V gene: TRBV19; clone size: few; J gene: TRBJ2-1
CDR3 DNA: TGTGCCAGCAGCTTAGTTGAGGGTGCGAACATTCAGTACTTC; CDR3 protein: CASSLVEGANIQYF; D gene: NA; V gene: TRBV11-2; clone size: NA; J gene: TRBJ2-4
CDR3 DNA: TGTGCCAGCAGCGTAGTATGGGGGGACGAGCAGTACTTC; CDR3 protein: CASSVVWGDEQYF; D gene: NA; V gene: TRBV9; clone size: many; J gene: TRBJ2-7
CDR3 DNA: TGCAGTGCTAGCCCCTCGGGAACCGGGGAGCTGTTTTTT; CDR3 protein: CSASPSGTGELFF; D gene: NA; V gene: TRBV20-1; clone size: few; J gene: TRBJ2-2
CDR3 DNA: TGTGCCAGCAGCTCCCGGACAGGGGAGTCACCCCTCCACTTT; CDR3 protein: CASSSRTGESPLHF; D gene: TRBD1; V gene: TRBV7-8; clone size: many; J gene: TRBJ1-6
CDR3 DNA: TGTGCCAGCAGCGTAGAAGGGATAGGATCCTACAATGAGCAGTTCTTC; CDR3 protein: CASSVEGIGSYNEQFF; D gene: NA; V gene: TRBV9; clone size: NA; J gene: TRBJ2-1
CDR3 DNA: TGTGCCAGCAGTGCGGGCCAGGGCTCCGGGGAGCTGTTTTTT; CDR3 protein: CASSAGQGSGELFF; D gene: NA; V gene: TRBV2; clone size: NA; J gene: TRBJ2-2
CDR3 DNA: TGTGCCAGCAGCTTAGGCGCGGGGTCCCGCACAGATACGCAGTATTTT; CDR3 protein: CASSLGAGSRTDTQYF; D gene: NA; V gene: TRBV11-2; clone size: few; J gene: TRBJ2-3
CDR3 DNA: TGTGCCAGTAGTATCGACTCAGGGAGTACAGATACGCAGTATTTT; CDR3 protein: CASSIDSGSTDTQYF; D gene: NA; V gene: TRBV19; clone size: many; J gene: TRBJ2-3
CDR3 DNA: TGTGCCAGCAGCGACGGGACACCGGACTATGGCTACACCTTC; CDR3 protein: CASSDGTPDYGYTF; D gene: NA; V gene: TRBV9; clone size: NA; J gene: TRBJ1-2
CDR3 DNA: TGTGCCAGCAGTCCTGACAGGGGGCCTTTCTATGGCCACACCTTC; CDR3 protein: CASSPDRGPFYGHTF; D gene: TRBD1; V gene: TRBV25-1; clone size: NA; J gene: TRBJ1-2
CDR3 DNA: TGCAGCGTTGAAGAGCGGACAGGGGGGACCCAGTACTTC; CDR3 protein: CSVEERTGGTQYF; D gene: TRBD1; V gene: TRBV29-1; clone size: NA; J gene: TRBJ2-5
CDR3 DNA: TGCAGTGCCGACCCGCAACGTCTGACTGAAGCTTTCTTT; CDR3 protein: CSADPQRLTEAFF; D gene: NA; V gene: TRBV20-1; clone size: NA; J gene: TRBJ1-1
CDR3 DNA: TGTGCCAGCAGGCCCGGTGATTGGGGCACTGAAGCTTTCTTT; CDR3 protein: CASRPGDWGTEAFF; D gene: NA; V gene: TRBV2; clone size: many; J gene: TRBJ1-1
CDR3 DNA: TGCGCCAGCAGCTTGGTTGGAGAAAGCACAGATACGCAGTATTTT; CDR3 protein: CASSLVGESTDTQYF; D gene: NA; V gene: TRBV5-1; clone size: NA; J gene: TRBJ2-3
CDR3 DNA: TGCAGCGTTGGTCAGCTGAGGGGGGACGAGCAGTACTTC; CDR3 protein: CSVGQLRGDEQYF; D gene: NA; V gene: TRBV29-1; clone size: many; J gene: TRBJ2-7
CDR3 DNA: TGTGCCAGCAGCTCAGGGAGGGAAAATGGCTACACCTTC; CDR3 protein: CASSSGRENGYTF; D gene: NA; V gene: TRBV7-3; clone size: many; J gene: TRBJ1-2
CDR3 DNA: TGTGCCAGCAGTGAAGGGGACAGGGGGCCGCGGGGTTCACCCCTCCACTTT; CDR3 protein: CASSEGDRGPRGSPLHF; D gene: TRBD1; V gene: TRBV2; clone size: NA; J gene: TRBJ1-6
CDR3 DNA: TGTGCCAGCACTGCACTAGCGGTTAGCTCCTACGAGCAGTACTTC; CDR3 protein: CASTALAVSSYEQYF; D gene: TRBD2; V gene: TRBV2; clone size: many; J gene: TRBJ2-7
CDR3 DNA: TGTGCCACCAGTGATCAAGGACAGGGCACAGATACGCAGTATTTT; CDR3 protein: CATSDQGQGTDTQYF; D gene: TRBD1; V gene: TRBV24-1; clone size: many; J gene: TRBJ2-3
CDR3 DNA: TGTGCTAGCAGCTTGCCCGGGACGGAAGAGACCCAGTACTTC; CDR3 protein: CASSLPGTEETQYF; D gene: NA; V gene: TRBV7-7; clone size: many; J gene: TRBJ2-5
CDR3 DNA: TGTGCCAGCAGTGCAAGACTAGCGGGAGAGAGGACACGAGAGACCCAGTACTTC; CDR3 protein: CASSARLAGERTRETQYF; D gene: TRBD2; V gene: TRBV25-1; clone size: many; J gene: TRBJ2-5
CDR3 DNA: TGCAGTGCTAGCACTCCCGTGAACACTGAAGCTTTCTTT; CDR3 protein: CSASTPVNTEAFF; D gene: NA; V gene: TRBV20-1; clone size: NA; J gene: TRBJ1-1
CDR3 DNA: TGTGCCATCAGTGAGGGCAGGGGCGAGCAGTGCTTC; CDR3 protein: CAISEGRGEQCF; D gene: NA; V gene: TRBV10-3; clone size: once; J gene: TRBJ2-7
CDR3 DNA: TGTGCCAGCAGTGAATCCAGGGAGGCTAATTCACCCCTCCACTTT; CDR3 protein: CASSESREANSPLHF; D gene: NA; V gene: TRBV2; clone size: NA; J gene: TRBJ1-6